Following are 10 T cell receptor beta chains from one sample sequenced in a study of T cells in Graves' hyperthyroidism and ophthalmopathy. TCR beta CDR3 region amplification was performed from RNA transcripts. First-round RT-PCR with HTBI primers amplified the TCR CDR3 region. In TCRdb, the multiplex PCR reads were re-called with MiXCR into one record per CDR3 protein. The data contain 250,000 or so distinct CDR3 sequences, about 15% of them singletons. Sequencing was performed on blood. These receptors all stem from a woman between 40 and 50 years old with Graves' hyperthyroidism that later progressed to Graves' ophthalmopathy.

The chain uses TRBV9 and TRBJ2-7; D gene ambiguous. This CDR3 is 15 amino acids long. CDR1 is SGDLS, CDR2 YYNGEE, per germline. V lost 0 bases, J lost 3 bases, and 13 bases lay in between. CDR3 coding DNA: TGTGCCAGCAGCGTAGGAGAGGACGGATTCTACGAGCAGTACTTC. It translates to CASSVGEDGFYEQYF. Full variable domain (remainder filled in from reference TRBV9 and TRBJ2-7): DSGVTQTPKHLITATGQRVTLRCSPRSGDLSVYWYQQSLDQGLQFLIQYYNGEERAKGNILERFSAQQFPDLHSELNLSSLELGDSALYFCASSVGEDGFYEQYFGPGTRLTVT.

There are many counts of this clonotype. The V and J genes are TRBV27 and TRBJ2-3; D gene ambiguous. Deletions cut 1 base from V and 0 bases from J, with 5 bases between. Germline V CDR1 and CDR2: MNHEY, SMNVEV (reference sequence). The CDR3 covers 14 residues. This CDR3 is CASSLFGSTDTQYF. Here the CDR3 DNA reads TGTGCCAGCAGTTTATTTGGGAGCACAGATACGCAGTATTTT.

This clonotype showed up many times. The rearrangement joins TRBV27 to TRBJ2-7; the D gene is possibly TRBD1 (5 bases). CDR1 and CDR2 from the germline V gene are MNHEY and SMNVEV (reference sequence). The CDR3 contains 15 residues. V was cut by 3 bases and J by 3 bases, with 15 bases left in between. Here the CDR3 DNA reads TGTGCCAGCAGTTTGACCTTGGGGCCCGGCTACGAGCAGTACTTC. Protein: CASSLTLGPGYEQYF.

In nucleotides, the CDR3 is TGCGCCAGCAGCCAATTGGGGGCTGTTAAGTACAATGAGCAGTTCTTC. Translated, it gives CASSQLGAVKYNEQFF. The rearrangement uses TRBV4-1 and TRBJ2-1, with D tentatively TRBD1 (6 bases). V was trimmed by 2 bases and J by 4 bases, leaving 15 bases between them. CDR3 length: 16 amino acids. Germline lookup yields CDR1 MGHRA and CDR2 YSYEKL.

This clonotype was recorded a few times. V is TRBV14 and J is TRBJ2-1, with D perhaps assigned TRBD1 or TRBD2 (5 bases each). With 4 bases removed from V and 4 bases from J, the gap between germline ends came to 14 bases. Germline CDR1 and CDR2: SGHDN and FVKESK. The CDR3 is made up of 15 amino acids. The CDR3 spells CASSPLGERYNEQFF. For the CDR3, the DNA is TGTGCCAGCAGCCCCCTGGGGGAGAGATACAATGAGCAGTTCTTC.

Ten or more counts support this clonotype. This sequence joins TRBV15 and TRBJ2-5; D is perhaps TRBD2 (5 bases). Trimming cost V 5 bases and J 7 bases, with 14 bases left between them. The CDR3 totals 13 residues. Germline CDR1 reads LNHNV; CDR2 reads YYDKDF (reference sequence). The CDR3 protein is CATSPELRGTQYF. For the CDR3, the DNA is TGTGCCACCAGCCCGGAACTCCGGGGGACCCAGTACTTC.

This clonotype was recorded at least ten times. The chain employs TRBV28 and TRBJ2-2; 7 bases are a match to TRBD1. V lost 3 bases to trimming and J lost 10 bases; unmatched junction nucleotides: 14. CDR1 and CDR2 (germline): MDHEN, SYDVKM. The length of the CDR3 is 16 residues. In DNA, the CDR3 is TGTGCCAGCAGTTTTCATTTGGTAGAGGGGGCCGAGGAGCTGTTTTTT. Its protein is CASSFHLVEGAEELFF.

This clonotype has a count of ten or more. J is TRBJ2-3 and V is TRBV30; D is unresolved. Germline V gene data show CDR1 as GTSNPN and CDR2 as SVGIG (reference sequence). The V end was cut by 5 bases, the J end by 3 bases, with 15 bases between. The CDR3 contains 14 residues. CDR3 in amino acids: CAWVAALHTDTQYF. The CDR3, as DNA: TGTGCCTGGGTGGCGGCGCTCCATACAGATACGCAGTATTTT.

This clonotype was observed at least ten times. The rearrangement links TRBV7-9 to TRBJ2-1; 10 bases match TRBD2. The CDR3 length is 15 residues. Trimming cost V 5 bases and J 6 bases; bases outside gene matches: 7. Germline V gives CDR1 SEHNR, CDR2 FQNEAQ (reference sequence). CDR3: CASSPTGTSVNEQFF. The CDR3, as DNA: TGTGCCAGCAGCCCAACTGGGACTAGCGTCAATGAGCAGTTCTTC. Complete variable domain (other parts from reference TRBV7-9 and TRBJ2-1): DTGVSQNPRHKITKRGQNVTFRCDPISEHNRLYWYRQTLGQGPEFLTYFQNEAQLEKSRLLSDRFSAERPKGSFSTLEIQRTEQGDSAMYLCASSPTGTSVNEQFFGPGTRLTVL.

This clonotype has at least ten counts. This chain links TRBV3-1 with TRBJ2-6, with a possible D match to TRBD2 (6 bases). The CDR3 runs 17 residues. Deletions cut 4 bases from V and 4 bases from J, with 17 bases between. CDR1 is LGHDT, CDR2 YNNKEL, per germline (reference sequence). The CDR3 DNA sequence: TGTGCCAGCAGCCCGCGGCGCGGGGACCCAGGGGCCAACGTCCTGACTTTC. Protein product: CASSPRRGDPGANVLTF.